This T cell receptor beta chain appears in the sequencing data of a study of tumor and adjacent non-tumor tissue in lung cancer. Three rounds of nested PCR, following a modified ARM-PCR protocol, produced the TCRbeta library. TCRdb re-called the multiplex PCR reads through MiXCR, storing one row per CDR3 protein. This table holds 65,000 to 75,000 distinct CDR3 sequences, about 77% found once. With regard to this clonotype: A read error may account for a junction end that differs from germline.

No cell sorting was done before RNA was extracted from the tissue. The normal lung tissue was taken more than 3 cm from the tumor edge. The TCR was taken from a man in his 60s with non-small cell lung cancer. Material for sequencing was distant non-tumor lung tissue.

The CDR3 region has the DNA TGTGCTAGCAGGACAGAATTAGATCAGCCCCAGCATTTT. This codes for CASRTELDQPQHF. The chain recombines TRBV6-6 with TRBJ1-5; possible D gene TRBD1, 6 bases. Germline CDR1 is MNHNY and CDR2 is SVGAGI (reference sequence). The CDR3 consists of 13 residues.